Sequencing of this T cell receptor beta chain was carried out in a study of persistence of HIV-infected CD4 T cells. The overall study: Median time on suppressive ART was seven to nine years. Study-level results: TCR analyses could not target the rare provirus-carrying CMV-responding cells. Proviral oligoclonality tracked with TCR oligoclonality within the same sorted cells.

V was pared by 7 bases and J by 4 bases, with 8 bases of the junction left unmatched. The CDR3 loop spans 14 amino acids. Germline assignment: CDR1 SNHLY and CDR2 FYNNEI. This clone was seen a single time. Its cognate antigen is unknown. The immunoSEQ assay was version 4, run in survey mode. Data came from immunoSEQ multiplex PCR; TCRdb stores just in-frame clones and leaves some out. The sample holds fewer than 30,000 clones, around 80% seen once. The stimulus was lysate of CMV-infected fibroblasts, 9 to 10 ug/mL. CD40L-negative CD69-negative CD45RO-high memory CD4+ T cells were sorted as populations depleted of antigen-responding cells.

This sequence was found in an adult man with HIV who was CMV-seropositive. The chain employs TRBV2 and TRBJ1-1, with TRBD1 identical over 8 bases. This specimen was CD4+ T cells sorted from PBMCs after roughly 19-hour stimulation, taken from a patient who received antiretroviral therapy. The CDR3 reads CASTLGQVSTEAFF. The DNA for the CDR3 is TGTGCCAGCACTTTGGGACAGGTGAGCACTGAAGCTTTCTTT.